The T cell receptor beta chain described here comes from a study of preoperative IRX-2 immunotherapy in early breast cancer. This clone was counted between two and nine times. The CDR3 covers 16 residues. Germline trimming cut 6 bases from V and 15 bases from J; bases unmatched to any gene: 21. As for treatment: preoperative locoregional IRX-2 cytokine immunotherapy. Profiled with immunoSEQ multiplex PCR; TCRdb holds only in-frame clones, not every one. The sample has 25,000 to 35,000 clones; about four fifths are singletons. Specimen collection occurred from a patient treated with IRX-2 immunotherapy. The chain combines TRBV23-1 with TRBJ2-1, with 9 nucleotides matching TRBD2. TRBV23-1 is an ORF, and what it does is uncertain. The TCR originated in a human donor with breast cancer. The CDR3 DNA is TGCGCCAGCAGCCAAGATGGGGGTATAGGTAGCGGGGGCCGGTTCTTC. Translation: CASSQDGGIGSGGRFF.